This paragraph reports one T cell receptor (beta chain). This clonotype was detected only a few times. It lacks a known antigen. No qualities accompany the bases; no much larger clone lies one base away. This sample is drawn from a study of T cell repertoires in cytomegalovirus infection (dated by TCRdb to between 2019 and 2020). Broadly, across the study: Donor HLA type was relevant to the analysis, as public TCR beta signatures indicated carriage of CMV infection together with the matching HLA type.

The study at large found these results: In both this cohort and an independent cohort of more than 350 donors, the cumulative frequency of public TCR beta family members distinguished carriers of CMV infection plus the relevant HLA type. In the ex vivo response, HLA-C-restricted CMV-specific TCR beta clonotypes were dominant, and in two of eight donors the single most frequent clonotype came from this HLA-C-restricted group.

The instrument was an Illumina HiSeq 1500. TCRdb ran its own pipeline on the public reads, namely fastp trimming at Q25 and MiXCR clone calling, and kept in-frame beta chains. Rows merge per CDR3 protein into single entries with the most common DNA and genes. Recorded for this sample are around 740,000 distinct CDR3 sequences; 35% to 45% of them occurred a single time. The ten most abundant clones make up about 2.8% of the sample. The CDR3 contains 16 residues, cysteine and phenylalanine counted. The kept DNA is CDR3 alone, 48 bases in frame from the first base. Per the germline V gene, MDHEN is the CDR1 and SYDVKM is the CDR2. The V end gives up 6 bases and the J end 0 bases, leaving 7 bases in the junction not matched to a gene.

The clonotype comes from a human donor in good health (CMV status not recorded). Some clones in this sample may be carry-over from other donors' samples. The sequence links TRBV28 to TRBJ1-5; 8 bases in between match TRBD1. The sequencing sample was made of PBMCs. The CDR3 here reads CASSPTGQGSNQPQHF. The DNA is TGTGCCAGCAGCCCTACAGGACAGGGTAGCAATCAGCCCCAGCATTTT. Supplemented by the reference TRBV28 and TRBJ1-5 proteins around the CDR3, the complete variable domain is DVKVTQSSRYLVKRTGEKVFLECVQDMDHENMFWYRQDPGLGLRLIYFSYDVKMKEKGDIPEGYSVSREKKERFSLILESASTNQTSMYLCASSPTGQGSNQPQHFGDGTRLSIL.